The entry that follows covers one T cell receptor (beta chain) sequence. The germline V gene has CDR1 SGHAT and CDR2 FQNNGV. The CDR3 runs to 13 residues. Deletions cut 5 bases from V and 7 bases from J, with 11 bases between. The source of the sample is a study of blood T cell repertoires in COVID-19. In the study overall: The samples span acute and convalescent COVID-19 from the United States, Italy and Spain. From T cells, B-cell-depleted T cells, or PBMCs came the material, which was cDNA or gDNA.

Source study methods: Nucleated cell number was recorded as an estimate derived from reference gene primer amplification. Sequencing used immunoSEQ multiplex PCR; TCRdb keeps in-frame clones, though not all of them. The V and J calls and the clone size are those of that table, but D and trimming were determined from the DNA. This sample has around 150,000 clones, with about 86% found just once. The receptor was isolated from a man between 65 and 79 years old with acute or convalescent COVID-19. The rearrangement joins TRBV11-2 to TRBJ2-2; no definite D call. Source material: peripheral blood. This chain's CDR3 is CASSPPQRGELFF. As DNA, the CDR3 is TGTGCCAGCAGCCCCCCCCAGCGCGGGGAGCTGTTTTTT. Full variable domain (rest looked up from reference TRBV11-2 and TRBJ2-2): EAGVAQSPRYKIIEKRQSVAFWCNPISGHATLYWYQQILGQGPKLLIQFQNNGVVDDSQLPKDRFSAERLKGVDSTLKIQPAKLEDSAVYLCASSPPQRGELFFGEGSRLTVL.